This TCR beta chain comes out of a study of T cell repertoires in cytomegalovirus infection. Study as a whole: Both CMV infection and a matching HLA type were indicated by public TCR beta signatures.

This clonotype appeared a few times. TCRdb re-called the reads with MiXCR, one entry per CDR3 protein. The sample holds some 400,000 distinct CDR3 sequences; around a sixth are singletons and the top ten take less than 9.5%. Germline V gene data show CDR1 as SEHNR and CDR2 as FQNEAQ (reference sequence). The V end was cut by 5 bases, the J end by 8 bases, with 25 bases between. The CDR3 loop spans 17 amino acids. The receptor was derived from a human donor in good health (CMV status not recorded). Some clones in this sample may be carry-over from other donors' samples. This sequence joins TRBV7-9 and TRBJ2-1; unclear D gene. The sequencing input was PBMCs. CDR3 sequence reads: CASSPGPGDPSLDEQFF. The CDR3 region has the DNA TGTGCCAGCAGCCCCGGTCCCGGAGACCCCTCCTTGGATGAGCAGTTCTTC.